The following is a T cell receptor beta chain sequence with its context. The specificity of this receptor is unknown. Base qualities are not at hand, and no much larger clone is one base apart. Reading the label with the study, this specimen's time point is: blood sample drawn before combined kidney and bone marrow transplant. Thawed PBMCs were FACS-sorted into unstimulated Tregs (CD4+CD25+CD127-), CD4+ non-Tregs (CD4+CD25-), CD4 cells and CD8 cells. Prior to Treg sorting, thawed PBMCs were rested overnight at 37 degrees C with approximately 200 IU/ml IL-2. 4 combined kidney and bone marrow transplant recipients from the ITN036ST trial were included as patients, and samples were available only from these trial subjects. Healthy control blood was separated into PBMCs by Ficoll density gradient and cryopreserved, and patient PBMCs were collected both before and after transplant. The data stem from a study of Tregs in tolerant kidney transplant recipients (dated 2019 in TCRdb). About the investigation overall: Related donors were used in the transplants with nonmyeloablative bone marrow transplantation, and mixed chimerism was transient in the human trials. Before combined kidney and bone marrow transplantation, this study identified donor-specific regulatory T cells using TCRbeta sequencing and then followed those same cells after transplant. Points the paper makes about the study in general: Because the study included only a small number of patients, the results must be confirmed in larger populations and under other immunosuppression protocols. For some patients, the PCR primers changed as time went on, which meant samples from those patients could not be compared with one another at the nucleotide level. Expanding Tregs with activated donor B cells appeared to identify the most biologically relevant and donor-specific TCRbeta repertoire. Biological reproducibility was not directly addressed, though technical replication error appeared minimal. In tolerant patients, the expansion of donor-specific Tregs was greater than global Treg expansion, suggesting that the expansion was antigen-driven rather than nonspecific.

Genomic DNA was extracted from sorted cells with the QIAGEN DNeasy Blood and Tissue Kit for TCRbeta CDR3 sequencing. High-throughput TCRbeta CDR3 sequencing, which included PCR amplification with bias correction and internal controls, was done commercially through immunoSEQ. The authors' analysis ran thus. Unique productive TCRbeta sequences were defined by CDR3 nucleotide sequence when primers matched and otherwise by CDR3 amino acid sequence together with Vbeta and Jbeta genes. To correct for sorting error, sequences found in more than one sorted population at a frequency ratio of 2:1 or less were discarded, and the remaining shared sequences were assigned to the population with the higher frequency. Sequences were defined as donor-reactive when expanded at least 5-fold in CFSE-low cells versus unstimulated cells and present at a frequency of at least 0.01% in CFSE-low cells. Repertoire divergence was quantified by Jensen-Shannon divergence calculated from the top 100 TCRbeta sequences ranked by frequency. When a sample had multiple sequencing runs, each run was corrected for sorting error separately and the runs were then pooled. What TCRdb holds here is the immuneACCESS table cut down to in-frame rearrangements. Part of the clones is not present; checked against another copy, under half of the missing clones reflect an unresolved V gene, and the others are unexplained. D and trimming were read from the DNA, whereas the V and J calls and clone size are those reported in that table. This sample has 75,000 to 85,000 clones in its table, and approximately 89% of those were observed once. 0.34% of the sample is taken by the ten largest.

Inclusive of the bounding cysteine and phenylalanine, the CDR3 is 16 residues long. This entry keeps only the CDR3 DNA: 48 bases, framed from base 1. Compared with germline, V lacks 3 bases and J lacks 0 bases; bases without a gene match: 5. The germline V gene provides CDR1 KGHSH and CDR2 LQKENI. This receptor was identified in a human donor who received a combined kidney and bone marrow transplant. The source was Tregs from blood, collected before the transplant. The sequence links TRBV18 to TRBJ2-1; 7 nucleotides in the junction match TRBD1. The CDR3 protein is CASSPPGQNSYNEQFF. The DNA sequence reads TGTGCCAGCTCACCCCCGGGACAGAACTCCTACAATGAGCAGTTCTTC.